The 30 T cell receptor beta chains reported below all come from one sample, sequenced in a study of cytomegalovirus exposure and HLA in healthy donors. Clones were sequenced by immunoSEQ multiplex PCR, and TCRdb holds only the in-frame ones, with some missing. Counted here are around 98,000 clones, about 88% occurring once; the ten biggest clones make up around 6%. The source material was PBMCs. The receptors stem from a man aged 18 to 29 in good health and CMV-seropositive.

The chain combines TRBV15 with TRBJ2-5; maybe TRBD1 (6 bases). With 3 bases removed from V and 0 bases from J, the gap between germline ends came to 11 bases. Looked up from germline, CDR1 is LNHNV and CDR2 is YYDKDF (reference sequence). This CDR3 region has 15 residues. The CDR3 nucleotides are TGTGCCACCAGCAGGCACCGGGACAACCAAGAGACCCAGTACTTC. It encodes CATSRHRDNQETQYF. Looking up the rest from reference TRBV15 and TRBJ2-5 gives the full variable domain: DAMVIQNPRYQVTQFGKPVTLSCSQTLNHNVMYWYQQKSSQAPKLLFHYYDKDFNNEADTPDNFQSRRPNTSFCFLDIRSPGLGDTAMYLCATSRHRDNQETQYFGPGTRLLVL.

The chain uses TRBV4-3 and TRBJ2-2; D is perhaps TRBD1 (5 bases). This CDR3 is 14 amino acids long. Germline V gives CDR1 LGHNA, CDR2 YSLEER. Trimming took off 6 bases at V and 1 base at J, with 9 bases between the two ends. The CDR3 region has the DNA TGCGCCAGCAGAGCACAGGAGAACACCGGGGAGCTGTTTTTT. Translating it yields CASRAQENTGELFF.

J is TRBJ1-3 and V is TRBV4-3, with 7 bases matching TRBD1. Germline loops: CDR1 LGHNA, CDR2 YSLEER. J lost 2 bases, V lost 1 base, and 8 bases had no gene match. The CDR3 runs to 17 residues. The CDR3 region is CASSQGSKGTAGNTIYF. In DNA form, the CDR3 reads TGCGCCAGCAGCCAAGGGTCAAAAGGGACAGCTGGAAACACCATATATTTT.

The chain has TRBV18 and TRBJ2-2; 14 positions agree with TRBD2. The CDR3 totals 17 residues. With V trimmed by 4 bases and J by 7 bases, 8 bases remained unmatched. Germline CDR1 KGHSH, CDR2 LQKENI. In DNA form, the CDR3 reads TGTGCCAGCTCACGAGGACTAGCGGGAGGCCGCGGCGGGGAGCTGTTTTTT. Residues: CASSRGLAGGRGGELFF.

The rearrangement uses TRBV10-1 and TRBJ2-2; the match to TRBD2 covers 9 bases. V dropped 8 bases and J dropped 4; count of bases not matched to a gene: 26. Germline V CDR1 and CDR2: WNHNN, SYGVQD (reference sequence). This CDR3 is built from 21 residues. The CDR3 DNA is TGCGCCAGCCCTAGCCTCGACAGGACTATAGCGGGAGAAAGGGCCACCGGGGAGCTGTTTTTT. Translating gives CASPSLDRTIAGERATGELFF.

The genes are TRBV7-2 and TRBJ1-2; TRBD1 might be the D (5 bases). The CDR3 runs 15 residues. Per germline, CDR1 SGHTA and CDR2 FQGNSA. Trimming cost V 6 bases and J 5 bases, with 19 bases left between them. CDR3 residues: CASSSVGGEGYGYTF. As DNA, the CDR3 is TGTGCCAGCAGTTCCGTGGGGGGGGAGGGGTATGGCTACACCTTC.

This clone was seen only once. This chain's CDR3 is CASSLGSVDNEQFF. The CDR3 nucleotides read TGTGCCAGCAGCTTGGGTAGCGTAGACAATGAGCAGTTCTTC. The chain combines TRBV11-3 with TRBJ2-1, with a tentative D call TRBD2 (5 bases). With 3 bases removed from V and 5 bases from J, the gap between germline ends came to 11 bases. This CDR3 has 14 amino acids. Germline V gene lookup returns CDR1 SGHNT and CDR2 YENEEA. Using reference TRBV11-3 and TRBJ2-1 for the parts outside the CDR3, the full variable domain is EAGVVQSPRYKIIEKKQPVAFWCNPISGHNTLYWYLQNLGQGPELLIRYENEEAVDDSQLPKDRFSAERLKGVDSTLKIQPAELGDSAVYLCASSLGSVDNEQFFGPGTRLTVL.

A few counts support this clone. The chain couples TRBV11-2 to TRBJ2-1, with 13 nucleotides matching TRBD2. Looked up from germline, CDR1 is SGHAT and CDR2 is FQNNGV. This CDR3 has 13 residues. Trimming took 1 base from V and 15 from J; bases not matched to a gene: 3. The CDR3 bases are TGTGCCAGCAGCTTAGGGACTAGCGGGAGTTTGTTCTTC. Protein: CASSLGTSGSLFF. The complete variable domain, with remaining parts taken from reference TRBV11-2 and TRBJ2-1, reads EAGVAQSPRYKIIEKRQSVAFWCNPISGHATLYWYQQILGQGPKLLIQFQNNGVVDDSQLPKDRFSAERLKGVDSTLKIQPAKLEDSAVYLCASSLGTSGSLFFGPGTRLTVL.

The chain is built from TRBV9 and TRBJ1-4; TRBD1 is a possible D gene (5 bases). This CDR3 contains 16 residues. V lost 2 bases, J lost 1 base, and 12 bases lay in between. In germline, CDR1 is SGDLS, CDR2 YYNGEE. This CDR3 is CASSVGGSGTNEKLFF. CDR3 nucleotide sequence: TGTGCCAGCAGCGTCGGGGGGAGTGGAACTAATGAAAAACTGTTTTTT.

V is TRBV4-3 and J is TRBJ2-5; D perhaps matches TRBD1 (5 bases). V gave up 2 bases and J gave up 5 bases, with 15 bases separating them. The CDR3 totals 15 residues. CDR1 and CDR2 from the germline V gene are LGHNA and YSLEER. DNA of the CDR3: TGCGCCAGCAGCCAAAGGTTAGGGGTCGGGGAGACCCAGTACTTC. Residues: CASSQRLGVGETQYF.

The chain links TRBV4-1 to TRBJ2-3, with D uncertain. V dropped 0 bases and J dropped 8 bases, with 9 bases sitting between them. This CDR3 is 13 amino acids long. The germline CDR1 and CDR2 sequences are MGHRA and YSYEKL. DNA of the CDR3: TGCGCCAGCAGCCAAGATAGATTACTTACGCAGTATTTT. Amino acids: CASSQDRLLTQYF.

The rearrangement links TRBV7-9 to TRBJ2-7, with 10 bases identical to TRBD2. Germline CDR1 SEHNR, CDR2 FQNEAQ (reference sequence). V trimming: 5 bases; J trimming: 4 bases; junction bases outside the gene matches: 17. The CDR3 has 18 amino acids. The CDR3 nucleotides read TGTGCCAGCAGCAACGATAGGCGGGAATTGACTAGCGGGTACGAGCAGTACTTC. Amino acids: CASSNDRRELTSGYEQYF.

CDR3 sequence: CASSFRSREETQYF. The CDR3 DNA reads TGTGCCAGCAGTTTTAGGTCCAGGGAAGAGACCCAGTACTTC. The chain employs TRBV28 and TRBJ2-5; D is perhaps TRBD1 (5 bases). Trimming stripped 3 bases from V and 3 bases from J, with 11 bases between. In germline, CDR1 is MDHEN, CDR2 SYDVKM. CDR3 size: 14 residues.

The chain combines TRBV4-2 with TRBJ1-2; D possibly corresponds to TRBD1 (6 bases). V lost 0 bases to trimming and J lost 4 bases, with 9 bases between them. Germline V gene data show CDR1 as LGHNA and CDR2 as YNFKEQ. The CDR3 consists of 14 residues. Here the CDR3 reads CASSQEGGTYGYTF. CDR3 DNA sequence: TGTGCCAGCAGCCAAGAAGGGGGTACCTATGGCTACACCTTC.

The chain is built from TRBV18 and TRBJ1-5; 7 nucleotides agree with TRBD1. V lost 6 bases to trimming and J lost 3 bases; unmatched junction nucleotides: 2. The CDR3 loop spans 13 amino acids. Germline V lookup: CDR1 KGHSH, CDR2 LQKENI. CDR3 loop: CASSGTANQPQHF. Here the CDR3 DNA reads TGTGCCAGCTCCGGGACAGCCAATCAGCCCCAGCATTTT. The full variable domain, in which reference TRBV18 and TRBJ1-5 provide the parts outside the CDR3, is NAGVMQNPRHLVRRRGQEARLRCSPMKGHSHVYWYRQLPEEGLKFMVYLQKENIIDESGMPKERFSAEFPKEGPSILRIQQVVRGDSAAYFCASSGTANQPQHFGDGTRLSIL.

In this sample, this clone turned up once. The chain couples TRBV7-2 to TRBJ2-1, with 8 bases lining up with TRBD2. Germline V gene sequence: CDR1 SGHTA, CDR2 FQGNSA. Trimming took 2 bases from V and 6 from J; bases not matched to a gene: 3. The length of the CDR3 is 14 residues. The CDR3 DNA follows: TGTGCCAGCAGCTTACTAGCGGGCTTCAATGAGCAGTTCTTC. The encoded protein is CASSLLAGFNEQFF.

V usage is TRBV6-4 and J usage is TRBJ2-3; 15 nucleotides align to TRBD2. J was trimmed by 4 bases and V by 3 bases; bases with no gene match: 2. Germline loops: CDR1 MRHNA, CDR2 SNTAGT. The CDR3 consists of 16 residues. CDR3 loop: CASSERTSGGADTQYF. The CDR3 DNA reads TGTGCCAGCAGTGAGAGGACTAGCGGGGGGGCAGATACGCAGTATTTT.

The genes are TRBV28 and TRBJ2-7; 11 bases match TRBD2. This CDR3 region has 16 residues. The J segment lost 1 base and the V segment lost 1 base, leaving 3 bases of the junction unmatched. Germline V gene sequence: CDR1 MDHEN, CDR2 SYDVKM. The CDR3 nucleotides are TGTGCCAGCAGTTTATTTGGGACTAGCGGATCCTACGAGCAGTACTTC. Its protein product is CASSLFGTSGSYEQYF.

This chain uses TRBV13 with TRBJ2-2; 9 bases are shared with TRBD1. Germline lookup yields CDR1 PRHDT and CDR2 FYEKMQ (reference sequence). With 4 bases clipped from V and 0 bases from J, the junction kept 12 bases outside the gene matches. This CDR3 has 19 residues. The CDR3: CASSSGTGRALTNTGELFF. CDR3 coding DNA: TGTGCCAGCAGCTCGGGGACAGGGAGGGCATTAACGAACACCGGGGAGCTGTTTTTT.

The chain employs TRBV29-1 and TRBJ1-2; a weak D match, TRBD1 (5 bases). From germline, CDR1 is SQVTM and CDR2 ANQGSEA. V gave up 0 bases and J gave up 7 bases, with 15 bases separating them. The CDR3 is 14 residues long. The CDR3 region is CSVEDHQGIGGYTF. CDR3 coding DNA: TGCAGCGTTGAAGATCACCAGGGAATAGGTGGCTACACCTTC.

The chain links TRBV7-9 to TRBJ1-1; possible D gene TRBD1, 6 bases. Trimming removed 3 bases from V and 0 bases from J, with 17 bases in between. The V gene's germline CDR1 is SEHNR and CDR2 FQNEAQ (reference sequence). The CDR3 sequence is 17 residues long. CDR3 amino acids: CASSFGQGGGMNTEAFF. DNA of the CDR3: TGTGCCAGCAGCTTTGGGCAGGGAGGGGGGATGAACACTGAAGCTTTCTTT.

The chain recombines TRBV19 with TRBJ1-5; maybe TRBD1 (6 bases). V was cut by 6 bases and J by 2 bases, with 14 bases left in between. CDR3 length: 15 residues. CDR1 LNHDA and CDR2 SQIVND come from the germline V gene (reference sequence). For the CDR3, the DNA is TGTGCCAGTAGGGGCGGGGGCTGGGGCAATCAGCCCCAGCATTTT. The encoded protein is CASRGGGWGNQPQHF.

The V call is TRBV7-9, the J call TRBJ1-1, with 10 bases fitting TRBD1. V shed 8 bases, J shed 0 bases, and the junction held 6 bases outside the gene matches. Germline CDR1 is SEHNR and CDR2 is FQNEAQ (reference sequence). The CDR3 extends over 15 amino acids. The CDR3 loop is CASRRQGALNTEAFF. The DNA for the CDR3 is TGTGCCAGCCGAAGACAGGGGGCCTTGAACACTGAAGCTTTCTTT.

This clone was picked up one time. This chain's CDR3 is CASSNRIANYGYTF. Here the CDR3 DNA reads TGTGCCAGCAGTAACAGAATAGCTAACTATGGCTACACCTTC. This chain connects TRBV28 to TRBJ1-2; D gene unclear. Germline V gene data show CDR1 as MDHEN and CDR2 as SYDVKM. V lost 5 bases, J lost 0 bases, and 10 bases lay in between. CDR3 length: 14 residues.

The rearrangement uses TRBV4-2 and TRBJ2-1; 7 bases align to TRBD2. In germline, CDR1 is LGHNA, CDR2 YNFKEQ. The CDR3 runs to 20 residues. V lost 1 base and J lost 2; bases outside the gene matches: 17. The CDR3 region has the DNA TGTGCCAGCAGCCAAGTTGGCGGGACTACAACCACAGAAGCCTACAATGAGCAGTTCTTC. As protein: CASSQVGGTTTTEAYNEQFF.

The chain carries TRBV19 and TRBJ1-2; 8 bases agree with TRBD1. Germline CDR1 and CDR2: LNHDA and SQIVND (reference sequence). This CDR3 is 15 amino acids long. The V and J ends lost 3 bases and 4 bases, in that order; junction bases with no gene match: 7. The CDR3, as DNA: TGTGCCAGTAGTATCGGGACAGGCAACTCCTATGGCTACACCTTC. The encoded protein is CASSIGTGNSYGYTF. Drawing the rest from reference TRBV19 and TRBJ1-2, the complete variable domain is DGGITQSPKYLFRKEGQNVTLSCEQNLNHDAMYWYRQDPGQGLRLIYYSQIVNDFQKGDIAEGYSVSREKKESFPLTVTSAQKNPTAFYLCASSIGTGNSYGYTFGSGTRLTVV.

For the CDR3, the DNA is TGTGCCAGCAGCTTAGGTAGCGGCAACGACAGATACGAGCAGTACTTC. Translated: CASSLGSGNDRYEQYF. The chain is built from TRBV7-6 and TRBJ2-7, with D possibly matching TRBD2 (6 bases). The CDR3 is 16 residues long. In germline, CDR1 is SGHVS, CDR2 FNYEAQ. V gave up 1 base and J gave up 4 bases, with 17 bases separating them.

This clone was counted a single time. V usage is TRBV7-2 and J usage is TRBJ1-1, with 8 bases aligning to TRBD1. Germline assignment: CDR1 SGHTA and CDR2 FQGNSA. V lost 8 bases to trimming and J lost 3 bases; unmatched junction nucleotides: 5. This CDR3 is built from 13 residues. The CDR3 here is CASSLQGDTEAFF. The CDR3 DNA reads TGTGCCAGCTCCCTACAGGGGGACACTGAAGCTTTCTTT. Together with reference TRBV7-2 and TRBJ1-1, the CDR3 gives the full variable domain: GAGVSQSPSNKVTEKGKDVELRCDPISGHTALYWYRQSLGQGLEFLIYFQGNSAPDKSGLPSDRFSAERTGGSVSTLTIQRTQQEDSAVYLCASSLQGDTEAFFGQGTRLTVV.

V gene TRBV6-4 combines with J gene TRBJ2-3; TRBD2 matches at 10 bases. V lost 4 bases and J lost 4; bases outside the gene matches: 8. The CDR3 loop spans 16 amino acids. Looked up from germline, CDR1 is MRHNA and CDR2 is SNTAGT. CDR3: CASSVGASGGADTQYF. The CDR3 bases are TGTGCCAGCAGTGTTGGGGCTAGCGGGGGCGCAGATACGCAGTATTTT.

The chain's CDR3 is CASSLSGVRGEAFF. The CDR3 region has the DNA TGTGCCAGCAGCTTATCTGGAGTACGGGGTGAAGCTTTCTTT. The chain employs TRBV7-8 and TRBJ1-1; the D is unclear. The CDR3 is made up of 14 amino acids. Germline V gives CDR1 SGHVS, CDR2 FQNEAQ. The V end was cut by 2 bases, the J end by 7 bases, with 14 bases between.